Listed below are T cell receptor beta chains from one sample, sequenced in a study of blood T cell repertoires in COVID-19. TCRdb's table, derived via immunoSEQ multiplex PCR, lists solely in-frame clones and lacks some. Among roughly 230,000 clones listed, 80% to 85% were seen once. Material: peripheral blood. These receptors came from a man aged 45-65 years with active or convalescent COVID-19. The CDR3 runs from the conserved cysteine through the conserved F or W. D genes are given only for firm matches.

.	TRBJ2-2	TRBV3-1/TRBV3-2	14	CASSQRQNTGELFF
.	TRBJ2-2	TRBV6-5	14	CASSYDSYTGELFF
TRBD1	TRBJ1-1	TRBV11-3	13	CASSPYRGAEAFF
TRBD2	TRBJ2-1	TRBV10-2	18	CASSDPSGGAGFDNEQFF
TRBD2	TRBJ2-1	TRBV5-1	18	CASSLVGGGRTTGNEQFF
TRBD2	TRBJ2-1	TRBV14	16	CASSQPMAGDHNEQFF
.	TRBJ2-1	TRBV18	15	CASSRAEGRGNEQFF
.	TRBJ2-1	TRBV11-2	14	CASSLEIAHNEQFF
TRBD2	TRBJ2-1	TRBV6-2/TRBV6-3	16	CASSYSGVAGANEQFF
.	TRBJ1-5	TRBV19	12	CASSGGSQPQHF
.	TRBJ2-1	TRBV4-2	16	CASSQDGPPRGNEQFF
.	TRBJ1-2	TRBV12-3/TRBV12-4	11	CASSGGYGCTF
TRBD1	TRBJ1-1	TRBV9	16	CASSVSDRAMNTEAFF